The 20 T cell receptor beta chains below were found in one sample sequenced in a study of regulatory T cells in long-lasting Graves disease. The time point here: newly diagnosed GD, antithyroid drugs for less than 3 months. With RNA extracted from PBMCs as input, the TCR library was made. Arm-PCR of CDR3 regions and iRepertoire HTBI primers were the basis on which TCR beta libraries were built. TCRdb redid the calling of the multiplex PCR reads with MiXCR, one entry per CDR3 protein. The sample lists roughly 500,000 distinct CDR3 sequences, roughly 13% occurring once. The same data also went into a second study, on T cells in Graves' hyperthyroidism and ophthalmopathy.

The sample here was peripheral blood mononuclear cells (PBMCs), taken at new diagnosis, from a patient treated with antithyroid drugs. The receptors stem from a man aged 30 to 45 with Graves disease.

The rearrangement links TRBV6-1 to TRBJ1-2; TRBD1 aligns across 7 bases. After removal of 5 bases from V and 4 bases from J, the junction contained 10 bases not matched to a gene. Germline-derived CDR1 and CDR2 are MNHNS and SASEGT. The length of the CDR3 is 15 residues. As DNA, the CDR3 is TGTGCCAGCAGTATCATGACAGGGCAAGGCTATGGCTACACCTTC. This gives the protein CASSIMTGQGYGYTF.

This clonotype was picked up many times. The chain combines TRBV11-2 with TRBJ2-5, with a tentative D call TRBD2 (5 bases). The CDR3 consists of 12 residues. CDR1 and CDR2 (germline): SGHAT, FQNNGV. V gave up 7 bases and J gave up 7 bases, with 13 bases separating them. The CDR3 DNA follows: TGTGCCAGCACCTTTGGAGAGGGGACCCAGTACTTC. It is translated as CASTFGEGTQYF. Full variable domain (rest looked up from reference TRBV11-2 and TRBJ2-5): EAGVAQSPRYKIIEKRQSVAFWCNPISGHATLYWYQQILGQGPKLLIQFQNNGVVDDSQLPKDRFSAERLKGVDSTLKIQPAKLEDSAVYLCASTFGEGTQYFGPGTRLLVL.

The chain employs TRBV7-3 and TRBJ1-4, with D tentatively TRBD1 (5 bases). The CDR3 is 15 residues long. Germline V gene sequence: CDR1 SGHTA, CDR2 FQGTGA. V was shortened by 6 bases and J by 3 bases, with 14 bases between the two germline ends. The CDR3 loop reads CASRRTGGSNEKLFF. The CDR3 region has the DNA TGTGCCAGCAGACGTACGGGGGGGTCTAATGAAAAACTGTTTTTT.

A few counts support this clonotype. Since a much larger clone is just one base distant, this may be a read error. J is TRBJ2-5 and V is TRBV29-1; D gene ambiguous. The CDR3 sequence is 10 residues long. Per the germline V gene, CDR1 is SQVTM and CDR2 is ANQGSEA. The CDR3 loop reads CSVGQEAQYF. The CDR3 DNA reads TGCAGCGTTGGACAAGAGGCCCAGTACTTC.

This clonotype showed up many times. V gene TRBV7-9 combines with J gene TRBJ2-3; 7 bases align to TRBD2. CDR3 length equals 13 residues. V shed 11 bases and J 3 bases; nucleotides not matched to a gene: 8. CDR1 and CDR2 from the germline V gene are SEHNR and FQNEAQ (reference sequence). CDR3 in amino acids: CAAAGGSTDTQYF. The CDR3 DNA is TGTGCCGCGGCGGGCGGGAGTACAGATACGCAGTATTTT.

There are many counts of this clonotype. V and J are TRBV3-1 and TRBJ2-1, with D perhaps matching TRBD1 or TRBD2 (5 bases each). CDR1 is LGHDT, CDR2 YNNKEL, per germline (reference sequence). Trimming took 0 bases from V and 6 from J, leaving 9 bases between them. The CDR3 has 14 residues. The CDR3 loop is CASSQDAGSNEQFF. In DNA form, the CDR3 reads TGTGCCAGCAGCCAAGACGCAGGGAGCAATGAGCAGTTCTTC.

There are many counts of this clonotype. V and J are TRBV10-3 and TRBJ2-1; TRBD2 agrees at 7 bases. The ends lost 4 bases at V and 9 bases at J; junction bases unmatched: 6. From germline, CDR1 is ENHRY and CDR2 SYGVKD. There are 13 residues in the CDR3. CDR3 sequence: CAISGSSGGEQFF. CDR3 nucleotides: TGTGCCATCAGTGGTTCGTCGGGGGGTGAGCAGTTCTTC.

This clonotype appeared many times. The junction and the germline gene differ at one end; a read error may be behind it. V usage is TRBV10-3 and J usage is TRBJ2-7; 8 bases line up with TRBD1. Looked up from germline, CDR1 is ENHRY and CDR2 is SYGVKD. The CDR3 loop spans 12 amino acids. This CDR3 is CAISESNGQGTF. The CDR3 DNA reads TGTGCCATCAGTGAGTCTAATGGACAGGGTACCTTC.

CDR3: CSARDQGYSVTDTQYF. As DNA, the CDR3 is TGCAGTGCTAGAGATCAGGGTTACAGTGTCACAGATACGCAGTATTTT. The chain has TRBV20-1 and TRBJ2-3; possible D gene TRBD1, 5 bases. Trimming took 0 bases from V and 2 from J, leaving 15 bases between them. CDR3 length: 16 residues. CDR1 is DFQATT, CDR2 SNEGSKA, per germline (reference sequence).

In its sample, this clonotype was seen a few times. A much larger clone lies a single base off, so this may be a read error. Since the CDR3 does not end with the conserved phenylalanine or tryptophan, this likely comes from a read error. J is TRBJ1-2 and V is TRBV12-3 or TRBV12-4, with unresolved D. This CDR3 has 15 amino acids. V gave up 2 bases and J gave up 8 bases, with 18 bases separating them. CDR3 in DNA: TGTGCCAGCAGTTTATCGGAAGTCGGGGAACGCGGCTACACCTCC. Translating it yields CASSLSEVGERGYTS.

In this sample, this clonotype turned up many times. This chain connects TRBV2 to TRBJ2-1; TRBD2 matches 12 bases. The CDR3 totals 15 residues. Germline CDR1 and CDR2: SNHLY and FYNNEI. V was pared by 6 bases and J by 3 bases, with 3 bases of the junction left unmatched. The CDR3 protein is CASSLTSGGYNEQFF. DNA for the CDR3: TGTGCCAGCAGCCTGACTAGCGGGGGCTACAATGAGCAGTTCTTC.

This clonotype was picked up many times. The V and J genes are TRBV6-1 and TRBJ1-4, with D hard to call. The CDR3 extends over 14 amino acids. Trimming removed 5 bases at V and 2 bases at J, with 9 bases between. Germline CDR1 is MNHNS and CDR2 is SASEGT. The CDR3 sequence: CASSILPTNEKLFF. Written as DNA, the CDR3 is TGTGCCAGCAGTATACTCCCTACTAATGAAAAACTGTTTTTT.

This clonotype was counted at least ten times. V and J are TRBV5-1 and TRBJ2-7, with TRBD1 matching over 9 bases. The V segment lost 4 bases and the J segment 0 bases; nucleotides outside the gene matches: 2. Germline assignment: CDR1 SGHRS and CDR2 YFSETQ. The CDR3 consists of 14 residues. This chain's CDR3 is CASSMTGGSYEQYF. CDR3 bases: TGCGCCAGCAGCATGACAGGGGGCTCCTACGAGCAGTACTTC.

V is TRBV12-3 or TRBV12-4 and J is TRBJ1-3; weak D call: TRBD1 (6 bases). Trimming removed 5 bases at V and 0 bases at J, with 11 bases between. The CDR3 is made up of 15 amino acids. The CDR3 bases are TGTGCCAGCAGTCCGTCAGGGGACTCTGGAAACACCATATATTTT. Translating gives CASSPSGDSGNTIYF.

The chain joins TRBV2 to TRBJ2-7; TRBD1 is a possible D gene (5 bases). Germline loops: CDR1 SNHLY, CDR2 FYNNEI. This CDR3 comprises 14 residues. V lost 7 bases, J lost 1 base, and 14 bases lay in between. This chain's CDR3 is CASTQAPGSYEQYF. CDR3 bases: TGTGCCAGCACACAGGCGCCGGGTTCCTACGAGCAGTACTTC. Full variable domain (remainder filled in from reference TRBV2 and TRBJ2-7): EPEVTQTPSHQVTQMGQEVILRCVPISNHLYFYWYRQILGQKVEFLVSFYNNEISEKSEIFDDQFSVERPDGSNFTLKIRSTKLEDSAMYFCASTQAPGSYEQYFGPGTRLTVT.

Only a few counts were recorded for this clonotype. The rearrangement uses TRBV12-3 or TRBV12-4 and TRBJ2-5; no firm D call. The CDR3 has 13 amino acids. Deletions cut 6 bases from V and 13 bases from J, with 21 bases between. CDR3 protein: CASSSILKEARYF. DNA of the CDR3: TGTGCCAGCAGCTCCATCCTAAAAGAGGCGCGGTACTTC.

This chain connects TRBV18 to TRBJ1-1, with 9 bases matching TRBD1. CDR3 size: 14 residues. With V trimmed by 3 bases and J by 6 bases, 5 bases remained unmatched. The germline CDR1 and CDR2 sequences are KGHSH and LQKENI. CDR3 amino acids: CASSPTGGRAEAFF. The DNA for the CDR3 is TGTGCCAGCTCACCCACAGGGGGCAGGGCTGAAGCTTTCTTT.

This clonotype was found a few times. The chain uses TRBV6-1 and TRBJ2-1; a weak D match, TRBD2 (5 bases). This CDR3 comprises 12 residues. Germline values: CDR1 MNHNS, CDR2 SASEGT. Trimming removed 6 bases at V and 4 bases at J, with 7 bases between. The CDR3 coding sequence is TGTGCCAGCAGCGGGAATTACAATGAGCAGTTCTTC. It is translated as CASSGNYNEQFF.

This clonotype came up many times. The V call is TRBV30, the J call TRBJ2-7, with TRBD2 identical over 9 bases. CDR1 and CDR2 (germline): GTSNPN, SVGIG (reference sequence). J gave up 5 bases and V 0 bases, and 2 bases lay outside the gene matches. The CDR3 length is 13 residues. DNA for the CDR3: TGTGCCTGGAGTGTCGCGGGAGGGGACGAGCAGTACTTC. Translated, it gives CAWSVAGGDEQYF.

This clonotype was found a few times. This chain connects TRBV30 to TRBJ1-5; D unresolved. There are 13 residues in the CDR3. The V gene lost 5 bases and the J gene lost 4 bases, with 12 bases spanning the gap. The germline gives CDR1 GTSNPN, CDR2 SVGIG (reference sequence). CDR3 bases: TGTGCCTGGTCTCCAGACATTAATCAGCCCCAGCATTTT. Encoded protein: CAWSPDINQPQHF.